The T cell receptor beta chain under discussion was sequenced for a study of T-cell reconstitution after alpha-beta-depleted transplantation in children. This clonotype has at least ten counts. The V gene's germline CDR1 is LNHNV and CDR2 YYDKDF (reference sequence). Deletions cut 1 base from V and 2 bases from J, with 15 bases between. The CDR3 loop spans 17 amino acids. Construction of the TCRbeta library involved unique molecular identifiers. A single record per CDR3 protein comes from TCRdb applying MiXCR to the PCR reads. The sample consists of around 700,000 distinct CDR3 sequences, about an eighth of them appearing once.

The sample in question was PBMCs, obtained before TCRalphabeta/CD19-depleted stem cell transplant. The TCR sequence derives from a girl aged 2 to 10 with congenital amegakaryocytic thrombocytopenia, due to receive a stem cell transplant. The rearrangement joins TRBV15 to TRBJ2-1; D uncertain. CDR3 bases: TGTGCCACCAGCAGAGTGGCCCCAGAGAACCCCTACAATGAGCAGTTCTTC. It is translated as CATSRVAPENPYNEQFF.